This T cell receptor (beta chain) comes out of a study of neoadjuvant nivolumab and ipilimumab in lung cancer. Study outcomes and limitations: TCR richness and clonality were higher in tumors than adjacent uninvolved lung. Pretherapy blood TCR richness correlated positively with resected tumor richness. From pretherapy to surgery, tumor richness and clonality rose with dual therapy.

Measured with immunoSEQ multiplex PCR; TCRdb has only the in-frame clones, and not every one. This table holds tens of thousands of clones, roughly nine tenths found once. Germline values: CDR1 SGHRS, CDR2 YFSETQ. J was trimmed by 6 bases and V by 4 bases; bases with no gene match: 4. CDR3 length: 14 amino acids. Details on this clone: What it binds is not known.

The chain is built from TRBV5-1 and TRBJ1-5; 10 bases fit TRBD1. The TCR originated in an adult with non-small cell lung cancer. The material was peripheral blood, obtained after neoadjuvant nivolumab, alone or with ipilimumab, at or shortly before surgery. As DNA, the CDR3 is TGCGCCAGCAGCCCGGGGACAGGGGTTCAGCCCCAGCATTTT. It translates to CASSPGTGVQPQHF.